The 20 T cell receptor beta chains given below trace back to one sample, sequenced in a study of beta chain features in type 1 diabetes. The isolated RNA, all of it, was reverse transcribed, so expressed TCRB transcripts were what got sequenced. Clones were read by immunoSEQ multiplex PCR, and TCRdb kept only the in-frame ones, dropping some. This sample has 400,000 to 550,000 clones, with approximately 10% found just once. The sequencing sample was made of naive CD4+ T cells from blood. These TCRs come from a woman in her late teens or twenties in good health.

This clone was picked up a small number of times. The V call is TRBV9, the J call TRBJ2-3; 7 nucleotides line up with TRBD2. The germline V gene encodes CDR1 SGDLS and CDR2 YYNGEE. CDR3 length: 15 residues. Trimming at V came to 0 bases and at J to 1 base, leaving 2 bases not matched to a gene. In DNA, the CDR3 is TGTGCCAGCAGCGTAGACAGCGGGGGCACAGATACGCAGTATTTT. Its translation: CASSVDSGGTDTQYF. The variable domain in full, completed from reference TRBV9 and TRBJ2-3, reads DSGVTQTPKHLITATGQRVTLRCSPRSGDLSVYWYQQSLDQGLQFLIQYYNGEERAKGNILERFSAQQFPDLHSELNLSSLELGDSALYFCASSVDSGGTDTQYFGPGTRLTVL.

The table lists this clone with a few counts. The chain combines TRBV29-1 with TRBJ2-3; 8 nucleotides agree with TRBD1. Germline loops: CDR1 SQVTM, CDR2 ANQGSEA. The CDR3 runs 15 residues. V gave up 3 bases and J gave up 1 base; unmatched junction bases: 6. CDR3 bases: TGCAGCGTTGACATCTCAGGGGGCGGCACAGATACGCAGTATTTT. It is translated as CSVDISGGGTDTQYF.

CDR3 bases: TGTGCCTGGAGGGGCTCAGGGCAAGAGACCCAGTACTTC. It codes for CAWRGSGQETQYF. The rearrangement links TRBV30 to TRBJ2-5; D might be TRBD1 (5 bases). Looked up from germline, CDR1 is GTSNPN and CDR2 is SVGIG (reference sequence). The germline V and J ends were trimmed by 3 bases and 2 bases, with 10 bases remaining between them. The CDR3 length is 13 residues.

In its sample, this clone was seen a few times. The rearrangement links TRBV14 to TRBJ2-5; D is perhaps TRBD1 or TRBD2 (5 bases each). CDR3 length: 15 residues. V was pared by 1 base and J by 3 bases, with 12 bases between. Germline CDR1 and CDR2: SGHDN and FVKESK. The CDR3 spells CASSQAGAAKETQYF. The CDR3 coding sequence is TGTGCCAGCAGCCAAGCCGGGGCAGCAAAAGAGACCCAGTACTTC.

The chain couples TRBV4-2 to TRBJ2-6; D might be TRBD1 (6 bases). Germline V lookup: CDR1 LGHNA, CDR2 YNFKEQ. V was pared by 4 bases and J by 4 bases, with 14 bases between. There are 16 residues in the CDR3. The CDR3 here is CASSPYRVSGANVLTF. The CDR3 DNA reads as TGTGCCAGCAGCCCATACAGGGTCTCCGGGGCCAACGTCCTGACTTTC.

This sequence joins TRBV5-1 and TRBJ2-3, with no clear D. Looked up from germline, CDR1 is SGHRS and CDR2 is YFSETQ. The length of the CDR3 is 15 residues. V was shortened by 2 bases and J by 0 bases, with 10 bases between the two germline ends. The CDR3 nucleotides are TGCGCCAGCAGCTTCCAAGGTTCTAGCACAGATACGCAGTATTTT. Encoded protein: CASSFQGSSTDTQYF.

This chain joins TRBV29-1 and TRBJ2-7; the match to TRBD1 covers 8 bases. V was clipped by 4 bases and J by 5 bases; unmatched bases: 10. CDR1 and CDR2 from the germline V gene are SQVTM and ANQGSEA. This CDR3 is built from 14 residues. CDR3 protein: CSVVGDRLIHEQYF. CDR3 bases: TGCAGCGTTGTAGGGGACAGGTTGATCCACGAGCAGTACTTC.

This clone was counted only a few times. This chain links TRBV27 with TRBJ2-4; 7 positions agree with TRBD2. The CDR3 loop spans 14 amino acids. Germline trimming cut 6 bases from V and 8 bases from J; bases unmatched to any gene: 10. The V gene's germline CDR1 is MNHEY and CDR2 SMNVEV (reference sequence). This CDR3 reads CASSPDPRGDIQYF. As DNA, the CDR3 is TGTGCCAGCAGCCCAGACCCCCGGGGGGACATTCAGTACTTC.

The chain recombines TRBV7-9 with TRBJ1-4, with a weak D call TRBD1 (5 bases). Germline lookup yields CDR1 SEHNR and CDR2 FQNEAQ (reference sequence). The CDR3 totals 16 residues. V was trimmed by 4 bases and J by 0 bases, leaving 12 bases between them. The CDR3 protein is CASSSLDTPTNEKLFF. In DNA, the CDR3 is TGTGCCAGCAGCTCTTTGGACACCCCAACTAATGAAAAACTGTTTTTT.

The CDR3 region is CASSPRRGGYNEQFF. In DNA, the CDR3 is TGTGCCAGCAGCCCGCGGCGGGGGGGATACAATGAGCAGTTCTTC. V gene TRBV28 combines with J gene TRBJ2-1; 9 nucleotides align to TRBD2. CDR1 and CDR2 (germline): MDHEN, SYDVKM. The trim removed 6 bases at V and 4 bases at J, leaving 7 bases unmatched. This CDR3 contains 15 residues.

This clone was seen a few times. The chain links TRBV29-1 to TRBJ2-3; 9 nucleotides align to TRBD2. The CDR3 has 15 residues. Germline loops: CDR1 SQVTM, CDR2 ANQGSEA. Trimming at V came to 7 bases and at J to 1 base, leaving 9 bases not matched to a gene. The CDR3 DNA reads TGCAGCGGGGGAGGGCTAGCGGGACGCACAGATACGCAGTATTTT. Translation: CSGGGLAGRTDTQYF.

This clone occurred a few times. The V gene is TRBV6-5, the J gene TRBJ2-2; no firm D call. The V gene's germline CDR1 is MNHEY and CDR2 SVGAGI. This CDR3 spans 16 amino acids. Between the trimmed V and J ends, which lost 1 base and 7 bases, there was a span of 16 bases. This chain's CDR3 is CASSYFVVAGRGELFF. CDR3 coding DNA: TGTGCCAGCAGTTACTTTGTAGTGGCCGGGCGCGGGGAGCTGTTTTTT.

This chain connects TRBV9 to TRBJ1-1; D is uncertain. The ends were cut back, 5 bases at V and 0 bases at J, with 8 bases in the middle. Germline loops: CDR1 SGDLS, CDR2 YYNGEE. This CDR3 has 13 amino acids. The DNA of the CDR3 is TGTGCCAGCAGGCGAGCGATGAACACTGAAGCTTTCTTT. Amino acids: CASRRAMNTEAFF.

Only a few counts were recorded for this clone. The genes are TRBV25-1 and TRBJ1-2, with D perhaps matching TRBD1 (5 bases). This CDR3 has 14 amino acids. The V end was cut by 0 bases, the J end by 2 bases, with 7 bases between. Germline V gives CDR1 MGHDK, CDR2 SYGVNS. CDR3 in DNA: TGTGCCAGCAGTGAATACGGGGCAAACTATGGCTACACCTTC. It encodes CASSEYGANYGYTF.

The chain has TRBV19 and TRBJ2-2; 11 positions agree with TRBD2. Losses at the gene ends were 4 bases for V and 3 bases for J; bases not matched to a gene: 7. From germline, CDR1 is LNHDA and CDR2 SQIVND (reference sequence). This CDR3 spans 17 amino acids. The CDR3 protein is CASSTPGLAVYTGELFF. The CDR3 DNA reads TGTGCCAGTAGTACGCCGGGACTAGCGGTATACACCGGGGAGCTGTTTTTT.

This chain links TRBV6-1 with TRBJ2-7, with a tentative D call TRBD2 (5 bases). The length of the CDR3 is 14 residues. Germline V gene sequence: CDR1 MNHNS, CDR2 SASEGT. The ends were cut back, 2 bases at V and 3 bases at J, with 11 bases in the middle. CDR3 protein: CASSERLEGYEQYV. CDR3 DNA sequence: TGTGCCAGCAGTGAACGCCTAGAGGGCTACGAGCAGTACGTC.

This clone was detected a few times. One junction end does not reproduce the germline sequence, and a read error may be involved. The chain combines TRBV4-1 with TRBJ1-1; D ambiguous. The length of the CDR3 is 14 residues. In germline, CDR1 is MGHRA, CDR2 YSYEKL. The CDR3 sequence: CSSSTRTVNTEAFF. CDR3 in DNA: TGCTCCAGCAGCACCAGGACGGTGAACACTGAAGCTTTCTTT.

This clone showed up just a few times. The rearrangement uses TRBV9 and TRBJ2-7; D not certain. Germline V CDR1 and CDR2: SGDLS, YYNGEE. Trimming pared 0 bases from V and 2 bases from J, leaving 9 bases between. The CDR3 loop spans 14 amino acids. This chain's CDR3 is CASSVDSLTYEQYF. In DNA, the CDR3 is TGTGCCAGCAGCGTAGATAGCTTAACCTACGAGCAGTACTTC.

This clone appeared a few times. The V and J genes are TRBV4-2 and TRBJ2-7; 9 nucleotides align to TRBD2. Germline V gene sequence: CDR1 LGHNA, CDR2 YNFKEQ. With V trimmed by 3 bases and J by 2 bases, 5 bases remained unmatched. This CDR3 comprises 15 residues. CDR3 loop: CASSQGSGRPYEQYF. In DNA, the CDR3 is TGTGCCAGCAGCCAGGGCAGCGGGAGGCCCTACGAGCAGTACTTC.

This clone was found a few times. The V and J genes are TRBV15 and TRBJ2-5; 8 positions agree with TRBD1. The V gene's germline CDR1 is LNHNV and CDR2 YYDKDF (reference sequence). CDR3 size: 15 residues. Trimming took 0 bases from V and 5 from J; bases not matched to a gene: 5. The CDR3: CATSRDRNRGETQYF. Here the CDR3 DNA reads TGTGCCACCAGCAGAGACCGCAACAGGGGGGAGACCCAGTACTTC.